One sample yielded the 24 T cell receptor beta chains listed below, sequenced in a study of breast tumors, draining lymph nodes, adjacent tissues. One entry per CDR3 protein results from TCRdb running MiXCR on the multiplex PCR reads. The data hold roughly 19,000 distinct CDR3 sequences, with about 50% observed a single time. Material: breast tumor tissue. The receptors come from a female donor with breast cancer. Some clones in this sample may be carry-over from other donors' samples.

Within the sample, this clonotype is large. The rearrangement links TRBV29-1 to TRBJ1-2, with 9 bases identical to TRBD1. The length of the CDR3 is 12 residues. V shed 6 bases and J 2 bases; nucleotides not matched to a gene: 1. The germline CDR1 and CDR2 sequences are SQVTM and ANQGSEA. In DNA form, the CDR3 reads TGCAGCGTCACAGGGGGCAACTATGGCTACACCTTC. It yields the protein CSVTGGNYGYTF.

This clonotype has a single count. The chain employs TRBV20-1 and TRBJ1-4; tentative D call: TRBD1 (5 bases). Germline CDR1 reads DFQATT; CDR2 reads SNEGSKA (reference sequence). The length of the CDR3 is 14 residues. V lost 6 bases and J lost 8, with 19 bases in between. For the CDR3, the DNA is TGCAGTGCCCCTCTAGGGCAGGGTAGGGAAAAACTGTTTTTT. As protein: CSAPLGQGREKLFF.

This clonotype has only a few counts. The V gene is TRBV7-3, the J gene TRBJ1-2; TRBD1 might be the D (6 bases). The ends were cut back, 3 bases at V and 2 bases at J, with 7 bases in the middle. CDR1 is SGHTA, CDR2 FQGTGA, per germline. The CDR3 is made up of 13 amino acids. The CDR3 nucleotides read TGTGCCAGCAGCTTTGGACAGAACTATGGCTACACCTTC. It yields the protein CASSFGQNYGYTF.

This clonotype was counted at least ten times. This may arise from a read error, as a much more abundant clone is one base away. V usage is TRBV7-2 and J usage is TRBJ2-3; D may be TRBD1 (7 bases). This CDR3 has 17 residues. Germline values: CDR1 SGHTA, CDR2 FQGNSA. CDR3 sequence (DNA): TGTGCCAGCAGCTTGGAGGGCCTAGCAGGGGGGCCAGATCCGCAGTATTTT. It encodes CASSLEGLAGGPDPQYF.

This clonotype has a handful of counts. V gene TRBV27 combines with J gene TRBJ2-7, with a possible D match to TRBD1 (6 bases). This CDR3 contains 14 residues. Germline V gene data show CDR1 as MNHEY and CDR2 as SMNVEV (reference sequence). V was pared by 0 bases and J by 6 bases, with 12 bases between. The DNA of the CDR3 is TGTGCCAGCAGTTTATCGGCAGGGGTGGGCGAGCAGTACTTC. Encoded protein: CASSLSAGVGEQYF.

This chain joins TRBV7-3 and TRBJ1-6; TRBD1 agrees at 10 bases. This CDR3 region has 14 residues. CDR1 is SGHTA and CDR2 is FQGTGA in the germline V gene. V gave up 9 bases and J gave up 9 bases; unmatched junction bases: 8. The CDR3 here is CASSSGQGVSPLHF. CDR3 nucleotide sequence: TGTGCCAGTAGTAGCGGACAGGGGGTTTCACCCCTCCACTTT.

Comments on this clonotype: The final CDR3 position lacks the conserved phenylalanine or tryptophan, pointing to a likely read error. The chain links TRBV5-1 to TRBJ2-2; D possibly matches TRBD1 or TRBD2 (5 bases each). Germline V gene lookup returns CDR1 SGHRS and CDR2 YFSETQ. The CDR3 contains 13 residues. CDR3 in DNA: TGCGCCAGCAGCTTGACAGCTACCGGGGACCTGTTTCTT. This translates into CASSLTATGDLFL.

Many counts were recorded for this clonotype. The V and J genes are TRBV11-3 and TRBJ2-7, with 13 bases aligning to TRBD2. This CDR3 is built from 17 residues. Germline CDR1 is SGHNT and CDR2 is YENEEA. The V and J ends lost 5 bases and 2 bases, in that order; junction bases with no gene match: 9. In nucleotides, the CDR3 is TGTGCCAGCAGCCCTAGACTAGCGGGAGGCTCTACCTACGAGCAGTACTTC. As protein: CASSPRLAGGSTYEQYF.

Ten or more counts support this clonotype. The chain uses TRBV7-9 and TRBJ2-1, with D maybe TRBD1 (6 bases). V was pared by 8 bases and J by 6 bases, with 20 bases between. CDR3 size: 15 residues. Germline CDR1 reads SEHNR; CDR2 reads FQNEAQ (reference sequence). CDR3 DNA: TGTGCCAGCCTCAGGTTGGGGGCGGAGATCAATGAGCAGTTCTTC. It is translated as CASLRLGAEINEQFF.

This clonotype was seen a few times. This sequence joins TRBV20-1 and TRBJ2-1; 15 nucleotides line up with TRBD2. J gave up 9 bases and V 6 bases, and 9 bases lay outside the gene matches. Germline V gene sequence: CDR1 DFQATT, CDR2 SNEGSKA (reference sequence). The CDR3 has 15 amino acids. CDR3 DNA sequence: TGCAGTGCGGAAGGACTAGCGGGGGGGGGTGGTGAGCAGTTCTTC. The encoded protein is CSAEGLAGGGGEQFF.

The sample holds one count of this clonotype. This rearrangement joins TRBV6-5 to TRBJ2-3, with TRBD2 matching 13 bases. The V and J ends lost 4 bases and 4 bases, in that order; junction bases with no gene match: 5. CDR3 length: 16 amino acids. CDR1 and CDR2 from the germline V gene are MNHEY and SVGAGI. DNA of the CDR3: TGTGCCAGCAGTTCAGGACTAGCGGGAGAGGCAGATACGCAGTATTTT. It yields the protein CASSSGLAGEADTQYF.

To note about this clonotype: Being one base from a much bigger clone, this may be a read error. The chain uses TRBV5-6 and TRBJ1-1, with D maybe TRBD1 (6 bases). The CDR3 covers 16 residues. Germline V CDR1 and CDR2: SGHDT, YYEEEE. CDR3 in DNA: TGTGCCGGCAGCTTGGGACGTTGGACAGCGAACACTGAAGCTTTCTTT. Translated: CAGSLGRWTANTEAFF.

The V call is TRBV20-1, the J call TRBJ1-6; D gene uncertain. V shed 0 bases and J shed 3 bases, with 9 bases lying between them. CDR1 DFQATT and CDR2 SNEGSKA come from the germline V gene (reference sequence). The CDR3 has 15 amino acids. This CDR3 is CSARDSGSYNSPLHF. Written as DNA, the CDR3 is TGCAGTGCTAGAGATTCGGGGAGCTATAATTCACCCCTCCACTTT.

This clonotype is termed medium-sized. The chain combines TRBV29-1 with TRBJ2-7, with 13 bases that match TRBD2. Trimming at V came to 6 bases and at J to 2 bases, leaving 16 bases not matched to a gene. The CDR3 extends over 18 amino acids. CDR1 SQVTM and CDR2 ANQGSEA come from the germline V gene. CDR3 in DNA: TGCAGCGTGCTACAGCTACTTGGACTAGCGGGAGTGGCCTACGAGCAGTACTTC. Its protein is CSVLQLLGLAGVAYEQYF.

In this sample, this clonotype turned up many times. The CDR3 DNA reads TGTGCCAGCAGTTTGGCGGGACTAGCGGTCACCGGGGAGCTGTTTTTT. Translation: CASSLAGLAVTGELFF. V is TRBV28 and J is TRBJ2-2; 11 positions agree with TRBD2. The CDR3 is made up of 16 amino acids. Germline V gene data show CDR1 as MDHEN and CDR2 as SYDVKM. The ends lost 3 bases at V and 4 bases at J; junction bases unmatched: 4.

In its sample, this clonotype was seen many times. The rearrangement uses TRBV6-1 and TRBJ2-1; TRBD1 aligns across 7 bases. Germline V gives CDR1 MNHNS, CDR2 SASEGT. CDR3 length: 14 residues. Trimming removed 5 bases from V and 9 bases from J; junction bases left unmatched: 10. As DNA, the CDR3 is TGTGCCAGCAGTCCGACAGGGTCCATTGGTGAGCAGTTCTTC. Translation: CASSPTGSIGEQFF.

Worth noting for this clonotype: The CDR3 does not end in the conserved phenylalanine or tryptophan, so this is likely a read error. This chain connects TRBV7-9 to TRBJ1-3; D uncertain. The CDR3 has 14 amino acids. V was shortened by 3 bases and J by 0 bases, with 6 bases between the two germline ends. Looked up from germline, CDR1 is SEHNR and CDR2 is FQNEAQ (reference sequence). The CDR3 DNA is TGTGCCAGCAGCTTCGGCAGCTCTGGAAACACCATATATCCT. This translates into CASSFGSSGNTIYP.

The gene calls are TRBV5-4 and TRBJ2-1; TRBD2 agrees at 11 bases. Germline V gene data show CDR1 as SGHNT and CDR2 as YYREEE (reference sequence). V lost 7 bases, J lost 9 bases, and 9 bases stayed unmatched. The CDR3 has 14 amino acids. The CDR3 DNA reads as TGTGCCAGCCGAACGTCGACTAGCGGGACTGAGCAGTTCTTC. It encodes CASRTSTSGTEQFF. The variable domain in full, with the rest retrieved from reference TRBV5-4 and TRBJ2-1, is ETGVTQSPTHLIKTRGQQVTLRCSSQSGHNTVSWYQQALGQGPQFIFQYYREEENGRGNFPPRFSGLQFPNYSSELNVNALELDDSALYLCASRTSTSGTEQFFGPGTRLTVL.

This clonotype has only one observation. The rearrangement joins TRBV7-6 to TRBJ1-1; unclear D gene. Looked up from germline, CDR1 is SGHVS and CDR2 is FNYEAQ. Trimming cost V 7 bases and J 7 bases, with 16 bases left between them. CDR3 length: 13 amino acids. CDR3 DNA: TGTGCCAGCACCAACGTGGCACCCGATGAAGCTTTCTTT. Translated: CASTNVAPDEAFF.

This clonotype was seen a single time. Lacking the conserved final phenylalanine or tryptophan, this CDR3 likely reflects a read error. The CDR3 DNA reads as TGCGCCAGCAGCCCACTTGTCCCAAACGAGCAGTACCTC. Translated, it gives CASSPLVPNEQYL. The V call is TRBV11-2, the J call TRBJ2-7; D gene ambiguous. The CDR3 extends over 13 amino acids. Germline CDR1 SGHAT, CDR2 FQNNGV.

This clonotype was recorded many times. Being one base from a much bigger clone, this may be a read error. The chain links TRBV9 to TRBJ2-5, with D perhaps matching TRBD2 (6 bases). The germline V gene encodes CDR1 SGDLS and CDR2 YYNGEE. This CDR3 comprises 15 residues. The CDR3 spells CASSAAGTNYETPYF. CDR3 nucleotide sequence: TGTGCCAGCAGCGCCGCGGGGACCAATTATGAGACCCCGTACTTC. The full variable domain, with the rest looked up from reference TRBV9 and TRBJ2-5, is DSGVTQTPKHLITATGQRVTLRCSPRSGDLSVYWYQQSLDQGLQFLIQYYNGEERAKGNILERFSAQQFPDLHSELNLSSLELGDSALYFCASSAAGTNYETPYFGPGTRLLVL.

This clonotype occurred many times. The chain is built from TRBV9 and TRBJ2-6, with a tentative D call TRBD2 (5 bases). The CDR3 totals 16 residues. CDR1 and CDR2 (germline): SGDLS, YYNGEE. Trimming took off 8 bases at V and 2 bases at J, with 17 bases between the two ends. DNA for the CDR3: TGTGCCAGGCAAAGGGAGAATTATGCTGGGGCCAACGTCCTGACTTTC. Residues: CARQRENYAGANVLTF.

In its sample, this clonotype was seen a few times. DNA of the CDR3: TGCGCCAGCAGGGCCAGGACAGGGTCCTTCTATGGCTACACCTTC. This sequence encodes CASRARTGSFYGYTF. The chain links TRBV4-3 to TRBJ1-2; TRBD1 agrees at 8 bases. Germline V gene data show CDR1 as LGHNA and CDR2 as YSLEER. The CDR3 length is 15 residues. With 6 bases clipped from V and 4 bases from J, the junction kept 10 bases outside the gene matches.

V and J are TRBV2 and TRBJ2-2; TRBD2 agrees at 8 bases. CDR1 and CDR2 (germline): SNHLY, FYNNEI. The CDR3 contains 15 residues. V dropped 8 bases and J dropped 3; count of bases not matched to a gene: 8. In nucleotides, the CDR3 is TGTGCCAGCTTGGCGGCGGGAGGATACACCGGGGAGCTGTTTTTT. Its translation: CASLAAGGYTGELFF.